Each of the 8 T cell receptor beta chains below was sequenced from the same sample in a study of cytomegalovirus exposure and HLA in healthy donors. The method was immunoSEQ multiplex PCR; TCRdb's version includes in-frame clones alone and lacks a portion of them. The sample holds approximately 150,000 clones, 80% to 90% seen once. The specimen sequenced was PBMCs. The receptors here all came from a woman aged 25 to 39 in good health and CMV-seronegative.

V is TRBV7-9 and J is TRBJ2-7; unclear D gene. Trimming took off 5 bases at V and 7 bases at J, with 12 bases between the two ends. Germline CDR1 reads SEHNR; CDR2 reads FQNEAQ (reference sequence). This CDR3 is built from 12 residues. The CDR3 spells CASSLFPGEQYF. The CDR3 DNA reads as TGTGCCAGCAGCCTATTCCCCGGGGAGCAGTACTTC. The full variable domain, rest sourced from reference TRBV7-9 and TRBJ2-7, is DTGVSQNPRHKITKRGQNVTFRCDPISEHNRLYWYRQTLGQGPEFLTYFQNEAQLEKSRLLSDRFSAERPKGSFSTLEIQRTEQGDSAMYLCASSLFPGEQYFGPGTRLTVT.

The chain recombines TRBV29-1 with TRBJ1-2; weak D call: TRBD1 (6 bases). CDR3 length: 14 residues. Germline loops: CDR1 SQVTM, CDR2 ANQGSEA. V lost 7 bases and J lost 5, with 20 bases in between. DNA of the CDR3: TGCAGCGCCGGCGACAGGCAGGGCGGGTATGGCTACACCTTC. This codes for CSAGDRQGGYGYTF.

The chain employs TRBV19 and TRBJ1-1, with 10 bases matching TRBD1. CDR3 length equals 12 residues. Per the germline V gene, CDR1 is LNHDA and CDR2 is SQIVND (reference sequence). The trim removed 8 bases at V and 4 bases at J, leaving 1 base unmatched. The CDR3 DNA reads as TGTGCCAGTGGGACAGGGGCCACTGAAGCTTTCTTT. Protein product: CASGTGATEAFF.

This chain connects TRBV2 to TRBJ2-5, with a tentative D call TRBD2 (6 bases). CDR1 is SNHLY and CDR2 is FYNNEI in the germline V gene. The CDR3 runs to 13 residues. The V gene lost 7 bases and the J gene lost 2 bases, with 11 bases spanning the gap. CDR3 nucleotides: TGTGCCAGCACGGGGGTAAATCAAGAGACCCAGTACTTC. Protein sequence: CASTGVNQETQYF.

The rearrangement joins TRBV19 to TRBJ1-3; no clear D gene. Germline lookup yields CDR1 LNHDA and CDR2 SQIVND (reference sequence). Trimming pared 5 bases from V and 1 base from J, leaving 9 bases between. The CDR3 length is 14 residues. This CDR3 is CASSHRGSGNTIYF. DNA of the CDR3: TGTGCCAGTAGTCATCGGGGATCTGGAAACACCATATATTTT.

This clone was recorded a few times. The chain combines TRBV7-8 with TRBJ1-2; 7 bases map to TRBD1. Germline assignment: CDR1 SGHVS and CDR2 FQNEAQ. The CDR3 is made up of 11 amino acids. J lost 13 bases, V lost 5 bases, and 7 bases had no gene match. CDR3: CASSRQGIGTF. The CDR3 region has the DNA TGTGCCAGCAGCAGACAGGGAATCGGCACCTTC. Variable domain in full (rest from reference TRBV7-8 and TRBJ1-2): GAGVSQSPRYKVAKRGQDVALRCDPISGHVSLFWYQQALGQGPEFLTYFQNEAQLDKSGLPSDRFFAERPEGSVSTLKIQRTQQEDSAVYLCASSRQGIGTFGSGTRLTVV.

The sample holds a few counts of this clone. V usage is TRBV25-1 and J usage is TRBJ1-6, with D unresolved. In germline, CDR1 is MGHDK, CDR2 SYGVNS. V was clipped by 6 bases and J by 6 bases, with 9 bases between them. This CDR3 is built from 13 residues. The CDR3 bases are TGTGCCAGCAGGGAGGTCGGTAATTCACCCCTCCACTTT. As protein: CASREVGNSPLHF.

The chain joins TRBV6-6 to TRBJ2-1, with TRBD2 identical over 12 bases. The CDR3 sequence is 16 residues long. V was clipped by 6 bases and J by 6 bases; unmatched bases: 9. Germline loops: CDR1 MNHNY, CDR2 SVGAGI (reference sequence). The CDR3 here is CASSPTSGGSTNEQFF. The CDR3 DNA sequence: TGTGCCAGCAGCCCGACTAGCGGGGGATCGACCAATGAGCAGTTCTTC.